The 22 T cell receptor beta chains below were found in one sample sequenced in a study of T cell responses to AZD1222 COVID-19 vaccine. Profiling relied on immunoSEQ multiplex PCR, and the TCRdb table lists in-frame clones only, not all of them. In the table there are 86,000 or so clones, around nine tenths of which are singletons. Specimen: peripheral blood, collected 28 days after the second AZD1222 dose. Every receptor here comes from an adult who received the AZD1222 COVID-19 vaccine.

The chain has TRBV27 and TRBJ1-2; D call uncertain. The CDR3 loop spans 14 amino acids. Germline V CDR1 and CDR2: MNHEY, SMNVEV (reference sequence). The V gene lost 5 bases and the J gene lost 7 bases, with 17 bases spanning the gap. CDR3 bases: TGTGCCAGCAGTGCACTAGTCGTGTCGGGTGGCTACACCTTC. It translates to CASSALVVSGGYTF.

CDR3 nucleotide sequence: TGTGCCAGCAGCCAGCGTCGGGACAGAGACTACAATGAGCAGTTCTTC. Translated: CASSQRRDRDYNEQFF. The chain uses TRBV3-1 (or the pseudogene TRBV3-2) and TRBJ2-1; TRBD1 aligns across 7 bases. Germline V gene sequence: CDR1 LGHDT, CDR2 YNNKEL (reference sequence). The CDR3 extends over 16 amino acids. The J segment lost 3 bases and the V segment lost 3 bases, leaving 8 bases of the junction unmatched.

The chain has TRBV2 and TRBJ2-1, with TRBD2 identical over 11 bases. J was trimmed by 10 bases and V by 6 bases; bases with no gene match: 11. CDR1 is SNHLY, CDR2 FYNNEI, per germline. The CDR3 has 15 amino acids. CDR3 residues: CASRPTSGVPREQFF. DNA of the CDR3: TGTGCCAGCAGACCGACTAGCGGGGTCCCAAGGGAGCAGTTCTTC.

This chain links TRBV11-2 with TRBJ2-7, with D tentatively TRBD2 (7 bases). V was cut by 5 bases and J by 11 bases, with 31 bases left in between. The CDR3 is made up of 17 amino acids. Germline CDR1 SGHAT, CDR2 FQNNGV. CDR3 protein: CASSPFPLGGASATEYF. DNA for the CDR3: TGTGCCAGCAGCCCATTCCCACTGGGGGGGGCATCCGCGACGGAGTACTTC. Full variable domain (missing parts from reference TRBV11-2 and TRBJ2-7): EAGVAQSPRYKIIEKRQSVAFWCNPISGHATLYWYQQILGQGPKLLIQFQNNGVVDDSQLPKDRFSAERLKGVDSTLKIQPAKLEDSAVYLCASSPFPLGGASATEYFGPGTRLTVT.

The rearrangement joins TRBV28 to TRBJ1-2, with 9 positions matching TRBD1. Germline CDR1 is MDHEN and CDR2 is SYDVKM. J was trimmed by 4 bases and V by 4 bases; bases with no gene match: 10. There are 16 residues in the CDR3. CDR3 sequence: CASSSLTQGAIYGYTF. The CDR3 DNA reads as TGTGCCAGCAGTTCGTTGACACAGGGGGCAATCTATGGCTACACCTTC.

V is TRBV28 and J is TRBJ1-5, with a weak D call TRBD1 (5 bases). The CDR3 is 15 residues long. Germline V gene sequence: CDR1 MDHEN, CDR2 SYDVKM. V dropped 5 bases and J dropped 4 bases, with 15 bases sitting between them. The CDR3 is CASSSLGELNQPQHF. CDR3 in DNA: TGTGCCAGCAGTAGTTTGGGGGAGTTGAATCAGCCCCAGCATTTT.

The chain carries TRBV5-1 and TRBJ1-1; D is possibly TRBD1 (5 bases). The CDR3 sequence is 15 residues long. Germline V gene lookup returns CDR1 SGHRS and CDR2 YFSETQ. V was trimmed by 7 bases and J by 4 bases, leaving 20 bases between them. CDR3 sequence: CASQPRGAGGTEAFF. CDR3 DNA: TGCGCCAGCCAGCCCAGAGGGGCGGGAGGCACTGAAGCTTTCTTT.

This chain links TRBV25-1 with TRBJ2-3, with 10 bases identical to TRBD2. The length of the CDR3 is 15 residues. The junction had 7 bases not matched to a gene; V was cut back by 7 bases and J by 3 bases. CDR1 MGHDK and CDR2 SYGVNS come from the germline V gene. The CDR3 DNA reads as TGTGCCAGCACCCGGAGCGGGGGGGGGACAGATACGCAGTATTTT. Residues: CASTRSGGGTDTQYF. Using reference TRBV25-1 and TRBJ2-3 for the parts outside the CDR3, the full variable domain is EADIYQTPRYLVIGTGKKITLECSQTMGHDKMYWYQQDPGMELHLIHYSYGVNSTEKGDLSSESTVSRIRTEHFPLTLESARPSHTSQYLCASTRSGGGTDTQYFGPGTRLTVL.

The chain has TRBV6-6 and TRBJ2-2; D is undetermined. The germline gives CDR1 MNHNY, CDR2 SVGAGI (reference sequence). CDR3 size: 14 residues. Trimming took 6 bases from V and 0 from J, leaving 8 bases between them. Written as DNA, the CDR3 is TGTGCCAGCAGCCCGAGAACGAACACCGGGGAGCTGTTTTTT. Translating gives CASSPRTNTGELFF.

A word on this clone: The sample holds other DNA sequences that translate to the same CDR3. The chain combines TRBV24-1 with TRBJ2-7, with 9 bases identical to TRBD1. V shed 4 bases, J shed 1 base, and the junction held 1 base outside the gene matches. The CDR3 runs to 14 residues. Germline assignment: CDR1 KGHDR and CDR2 SFDVKD. CDR3 in amino acids: CATSEGQGSYEQYF. DNA for the CDR3: TGTGCCACCAGTGAGGGACAGGGATCCTACGAGCAGTACTTC.

The V call is TRBV11-2, the J call TRBJ1-2, with TRBD1 matching 7 bases. J was trimmed by 8 bases and V by 3 bases; bases with no gene match: 6. This CDR3 region has 13 residues. Germline CDR1 SGHAT, CDR2 FQNNGV. This CDR3 reads CASSFRQGLGYTF. The CDR3, as DNA: TGTGCCAGCAGCTTCCGACAGGGCCTAGGCTACACCTTC.

The rearrangement links TRBV7-3 to TRBJ2-1; 12 nucleotides line up with TRBD1. This CDR3 is 19 amino acids long. Trimming at V came to 5 bases and at J to 4 bases, leaving 15 bases not matched to a gene. Looked up from germline, CDR1 is SGHTA and CDR2 is FQGTGA. For the CDR3, the DNA is TGTGCCAGCAGCCGGGGACAGGGGGCACGCGGGGGCGGTTACAATGAGCAGTTCTTC. This gives the protein CASSRGQGARGGGYNEQFF.

The CDR3 DNA follows: TGTGCCAGCAGAAAGACCTGGACAGGCAGCGACGGACTAGCGGGGGGATCCAAGTACAATGAGCAGTTCTTC. Translation gives CASRKTWTGSDGLAGGSKYNEQFF. V is TRBV2 and J is TRBJ2-1; TRBD2 aligns across 14 bases. The germline gives CDR1 SNHLY, CDR2 FYNNEI. Trimming removed 6 bases from V and 4 bases from J; junction bases left unmatched: 29. This CDR3 spans 24 amino acids.

This clone appeared a few times. The chain joins TRBV7-3 to TRBJ2-3, with D unclear. Germline V gene sequence: CDR1 SGHTA, CDR2 FQGTGA. The CDR3 length is 15 residues. V was cut by 0 bases and J by 2 bases, with 9 bases left in between. The CDR3 DNA is TGTGCCAGCAGCTTAACTGGGCAGGCCACAGATACGCAGTATTTT. This translates into CASSLTGQATDTQYF.

The chain is built from TRBV7-3 and TRBJ2-7; TRBD2 is a possible D gene (6 bases). Trimming left V 3 bases short and J 2 bases short, with 11 bases between. Germline-derived CDR1 and CDR2 are SGHTA and FQGTGA. This CDR3 is 14 amino acids long. CDR3 DNA sequence: TGTGCCAGCAGCTTTGGGACTTATACCTACGAGCAGTACTTC. Translated: CASSFGTYTYEQYF.

This chain connects TRBV4-2 to TRBJ1-1; D gene uncertain. Per germline, CDR1 LGHNA and CDR2 YNFKEQ. The V and J ends lost 4 bases and 1 base respectively, with 10 bases between them. The CDR3 is 14 amino acids. The CDR3 loop reads CASSPSNGNTEAFF. For the CDR3, the DNA is TGTGCCAGCAGCCCCTCTAACGGGAACACTGAAGCTTTCTTT.

V and J are TRBV11-2 and TRBJ1-1; a possible D gene is TRBD1 (5 bases). The germline gives CDR1 SGHAT, CDR2 FQNNGV. V dropped 2 bases and J dropped 6 bases, with 16 bases sitting between them. The CDR3 sequence is 15 residues long. The CDR3 loop reads CASSLYWGRLPEAFF. DNA for the CDR3: TGTGCCAGCAGCTTATACTGGGGCCGTTTGCCTGAAGCTTTCTTT. The full variable domain, with the rest looked up from reference TRBV11-2 and TRBJ1-1, is EAGVAQSPRYKIIEKRQSVAFWCNPISGHATLYWYQQILGQGPKLLIQFQNNGVVDDSQLPKDRFSAERLKGVDSTLKIQPAKLEDSAVYLCASSLYWGRLPEAFFGQGTRLTVV.

The chain couples TRBV20-1 to TRBJ1-1; D ambiguous. The V end lost 3 bases, the J end lost 1 base, and 9 bases lay between the germline ends. The CDR3 contains 13 residues. CDR1 and CDR2 from the germline V gene are DFQATT and SNEGSKA (reference sequence). The CDR3 DNA is TGCAGTGCTAGTCGCCAAGGGAACACTGAAGCTTTCTTT. Translating it yields CSASRQGNTEAFF.

The chain employs TRBV5-1 and TRBJ1-2, with 9 nucleotides matching TRBD1. The germline V gene encodes CDR1 SGHRS and CDR2 YFSETQ. Trimming cost V 0 bases and J 0 bases; bases outside gene matches: 9. CDR3 size: 18 residues. The CDR3 loop reads CASSLATGGPKANYGYTF. The CDR3, as DNA: TGCGCCAGCAGCTTGGCTACAGGGGGCCCTAAAGCTAACTATGGCTACACCTTC.

The chain carries TRBV5-5 and TRBJ2-1; 7 positions agree with TRBD1. Germline CDR1 is SGHKS and CDR2 is YYEKEE (reference sequence). The trim removed 0 bases at V and 7 bases at J, leaving 4 bases unmatched. The CDR3 totals 14 residues. CDR3: CASSLVAGGNEQFF. The CDR3 DNA is TGTGCCAGCAGCTTGGTGGCAGGGGGTAATGAGCAGTTCTTC.

The chain links TRBV12-3 or TRBV12-4 to TRBJ2-1; D may be TRBD1 (6 bases). V shed 7 bases and J shed 2 bases, with 9 bases lying between them. The CDR3 contains 13 residues. This CDR3 reads CASKAGAYNEQFF. The CDR3 DNA sequence: TGTGCCAGCAAGGCAGGGGCCTACAATGAGCAGTTCTTC.

The genes are TRBV21-1 and TRBJ2-7; the table's TRBD2 call for D was not verified on the DNA. TRBV21-1 is flagged as a pseudogene. This CDR3 is built from 18 residues. CDR3 sequence (DNA): TGTGCCAGCAACGCCCTCAGGCCTAGCGGGATCCCGCTCTGGGAGCAGTACTTC. Encoded protein: CASNALRPSGIPLWEQYF.